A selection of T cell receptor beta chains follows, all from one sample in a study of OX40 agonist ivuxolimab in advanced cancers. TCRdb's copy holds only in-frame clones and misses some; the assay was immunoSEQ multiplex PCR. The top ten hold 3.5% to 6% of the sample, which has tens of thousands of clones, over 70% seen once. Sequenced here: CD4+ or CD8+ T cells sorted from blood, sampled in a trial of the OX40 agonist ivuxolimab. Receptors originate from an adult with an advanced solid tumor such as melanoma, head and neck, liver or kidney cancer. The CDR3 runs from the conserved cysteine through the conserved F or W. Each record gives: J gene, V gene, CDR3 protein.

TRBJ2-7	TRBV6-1	CASSAALSGANEQYF
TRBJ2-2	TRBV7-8	CASSSKLAGVTGELFF
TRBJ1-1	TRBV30	CAWTPRGVNTEAFF
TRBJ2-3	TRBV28	CASSGAGAGTDTQYF
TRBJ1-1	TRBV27	CASSLYMGGTEAFF
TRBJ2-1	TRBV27	CASSVWDRYNEQFF
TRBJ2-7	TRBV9	CASSRTREADYEQYF
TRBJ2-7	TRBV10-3	CASSLLGVGGEQYF
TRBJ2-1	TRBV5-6	CASSLDWAVTYNEQFF
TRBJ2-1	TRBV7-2	CASSQSGQGSYNEQFF